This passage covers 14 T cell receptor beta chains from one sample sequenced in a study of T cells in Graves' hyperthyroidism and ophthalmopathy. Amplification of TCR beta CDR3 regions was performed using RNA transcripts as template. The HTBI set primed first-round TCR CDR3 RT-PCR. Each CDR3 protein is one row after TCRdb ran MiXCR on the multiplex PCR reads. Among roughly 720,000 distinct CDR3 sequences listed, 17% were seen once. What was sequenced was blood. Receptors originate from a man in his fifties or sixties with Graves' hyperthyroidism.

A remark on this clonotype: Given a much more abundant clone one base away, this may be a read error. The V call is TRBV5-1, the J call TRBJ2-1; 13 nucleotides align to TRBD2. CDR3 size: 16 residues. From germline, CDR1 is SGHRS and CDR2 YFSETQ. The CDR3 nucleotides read TGCGCCAGCAGCGCCGGACTAGCGGGAGTTTACAATCAGCAGTTCTTC. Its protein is CASSAGLAGVYNQQFF.

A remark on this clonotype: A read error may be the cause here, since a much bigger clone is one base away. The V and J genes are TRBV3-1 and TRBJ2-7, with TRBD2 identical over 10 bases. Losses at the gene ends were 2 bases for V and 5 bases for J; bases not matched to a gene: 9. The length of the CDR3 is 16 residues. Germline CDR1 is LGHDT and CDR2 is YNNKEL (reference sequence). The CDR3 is CASSQRASGGNHEQYF. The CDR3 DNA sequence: TGTGCCAGCAGCCAAAGGGCTAGCGGGGGAAACCACGAGCAGTACTTC.

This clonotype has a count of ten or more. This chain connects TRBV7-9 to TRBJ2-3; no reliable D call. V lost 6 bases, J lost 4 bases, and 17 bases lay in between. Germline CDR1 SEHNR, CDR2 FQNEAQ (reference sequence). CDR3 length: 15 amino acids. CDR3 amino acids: CASRRASVVADTQYF. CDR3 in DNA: TGTGCCAGCAGACGGGCGTCGGTAGTGGCAGATACGCAGTATTTT.

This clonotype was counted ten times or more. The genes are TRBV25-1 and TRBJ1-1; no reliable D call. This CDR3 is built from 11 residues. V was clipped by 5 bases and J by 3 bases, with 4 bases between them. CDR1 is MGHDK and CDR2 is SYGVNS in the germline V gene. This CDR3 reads CASSSDTEAFF. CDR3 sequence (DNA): TGTGCCAGCAGTTCGGACACTGAAGCTTTCTTT.

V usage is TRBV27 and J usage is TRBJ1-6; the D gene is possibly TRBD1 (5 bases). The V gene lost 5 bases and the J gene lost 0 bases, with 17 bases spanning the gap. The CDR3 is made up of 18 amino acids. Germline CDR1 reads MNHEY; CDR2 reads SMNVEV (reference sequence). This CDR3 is CASSGGKGSSSYNSPLHF. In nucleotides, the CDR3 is TGTGCCAGCAGTGGTGGGAAGGGGAGTAGCTCCTATAATTCACCCCTCCACTTT.

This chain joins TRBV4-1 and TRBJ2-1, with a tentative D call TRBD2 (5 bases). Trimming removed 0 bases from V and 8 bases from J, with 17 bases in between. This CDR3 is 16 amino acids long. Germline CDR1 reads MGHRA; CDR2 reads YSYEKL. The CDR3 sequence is CASSQDLSGGWDEQFF. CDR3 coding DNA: TGCGCCAGCAGCCAAGATCTAAGTGGAGGTTGGGATGAGCAGTTCTTC.

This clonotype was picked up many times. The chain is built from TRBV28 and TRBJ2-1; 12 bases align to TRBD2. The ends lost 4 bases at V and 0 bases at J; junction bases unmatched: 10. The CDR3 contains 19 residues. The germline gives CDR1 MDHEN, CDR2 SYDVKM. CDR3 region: CASSSPGLAGLSSYNEQFF. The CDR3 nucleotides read TGTGCCAGCAGTTCCCCGGGACTAGCGGGCCTCAGCTCCTACAATGAGCAGTTCTTC.

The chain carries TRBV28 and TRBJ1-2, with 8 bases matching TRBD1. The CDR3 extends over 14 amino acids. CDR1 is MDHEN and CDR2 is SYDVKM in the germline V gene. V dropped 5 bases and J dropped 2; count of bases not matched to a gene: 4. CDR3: CASSAWTGNYGYTF. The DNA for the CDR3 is TGTGCCAGCAGTGCCTGGACAGGGAACTATGGCTACACCTTC.

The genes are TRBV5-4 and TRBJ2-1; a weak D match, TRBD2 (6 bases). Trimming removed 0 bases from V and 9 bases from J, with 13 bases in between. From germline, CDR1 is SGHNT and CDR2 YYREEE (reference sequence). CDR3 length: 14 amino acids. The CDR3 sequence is CASSLAGDYLEQFF. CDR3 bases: TGTGCCAGCAGCTTGGCGGGAGACTACCTTGAGCAGTTCTTC.

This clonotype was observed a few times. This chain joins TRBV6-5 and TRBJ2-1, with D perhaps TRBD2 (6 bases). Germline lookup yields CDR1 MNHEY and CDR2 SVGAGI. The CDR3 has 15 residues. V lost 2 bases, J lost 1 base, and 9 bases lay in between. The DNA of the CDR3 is TGTGCCAGCAGTTACGCTGCGGGGTCCTACAATGAGCAGTTCTTC. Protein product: CASSYAAGSYNEQFF.

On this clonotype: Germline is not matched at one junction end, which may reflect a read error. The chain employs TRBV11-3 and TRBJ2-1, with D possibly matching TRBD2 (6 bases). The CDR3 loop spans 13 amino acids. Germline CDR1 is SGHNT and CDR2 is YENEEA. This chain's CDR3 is CASSPPSVNERFF. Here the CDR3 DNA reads TGTGCCAGCAGCCCCCCTAGCGTAAATGAGCGGTTCTTC.

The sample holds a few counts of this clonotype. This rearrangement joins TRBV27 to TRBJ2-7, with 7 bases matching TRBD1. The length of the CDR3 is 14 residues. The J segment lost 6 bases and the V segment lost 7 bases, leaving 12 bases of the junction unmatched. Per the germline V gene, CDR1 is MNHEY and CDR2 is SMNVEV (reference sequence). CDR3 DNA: TGTGCCAGCACCCCCGAGACAGGGTCCCCCGAGCAGTACTTC. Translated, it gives CASTPETGSPEQYF.

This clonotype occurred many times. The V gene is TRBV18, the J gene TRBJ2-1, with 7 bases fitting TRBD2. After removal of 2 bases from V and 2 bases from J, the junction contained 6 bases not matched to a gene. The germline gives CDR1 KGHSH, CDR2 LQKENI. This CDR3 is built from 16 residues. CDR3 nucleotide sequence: TGTGCCAGCTCACCAAGCTCCGGGACTACCTACAATGAGCAGTTCTTC. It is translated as CASSPSSGTTYNEQFF.

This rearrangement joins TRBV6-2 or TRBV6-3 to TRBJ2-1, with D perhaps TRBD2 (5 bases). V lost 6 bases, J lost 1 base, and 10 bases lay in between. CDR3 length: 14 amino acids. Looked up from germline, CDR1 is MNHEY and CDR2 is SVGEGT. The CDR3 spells CASSQEGSYNEQFF. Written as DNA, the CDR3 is TGTGCCAGCAGCCAAGAGGGATCCTACAATGAGCAGTTCTTC.